The following is a TCR beta chain sequence with its context. Its antigen is unidentified. Treatment reported: oral pan-JAK inhibitor, 5-10 mg twice daily. Both peripheral blood and punch biopsies of lesional scalp skin were obtained from patients who had alopecia areata. This CDR3 has 17 residues. V was clipped by 7 bases and J by 2 bases, with 26 bases between them. Germline CDR1 SQVTM, CDR2 ANQGSEA. The data originate from a study of CD8+ T cells in alopecia areata. Findings of the study overall: Lesional tissue from the scalp (especially in alopecia totalis/universalis) showed higher clonality than normal scalp. Within the top 100, expanded CD8+ clones significantly decreased with tofacitinib, as did scalp clonality.

RNA was extracted and reverse transcribed into cDNA as the sequencing template. The table came from immunoSEQ multiplex PCR; TCRdb's copy has only in-frame clones and leaves some out. The sample consists of more than 200,000 clones, 64% of them appearing once. The gene calls are TRBV29-1 and TRBJ2-5; D is possibly TRBD1 (5 bases). This TCR came from a human donor with alopecia areata. Material: CD4+ T cells sorted from blood, obtained at week 4, from a patient treated with tofacitinib. CDR3 in DNA: TGCAGCGCCAACCACCCGCAGGGCCTCAGCCCTCAAGAGACCCAGTACTTC. This gives the protein CSANHPQGLSPQETQYF.